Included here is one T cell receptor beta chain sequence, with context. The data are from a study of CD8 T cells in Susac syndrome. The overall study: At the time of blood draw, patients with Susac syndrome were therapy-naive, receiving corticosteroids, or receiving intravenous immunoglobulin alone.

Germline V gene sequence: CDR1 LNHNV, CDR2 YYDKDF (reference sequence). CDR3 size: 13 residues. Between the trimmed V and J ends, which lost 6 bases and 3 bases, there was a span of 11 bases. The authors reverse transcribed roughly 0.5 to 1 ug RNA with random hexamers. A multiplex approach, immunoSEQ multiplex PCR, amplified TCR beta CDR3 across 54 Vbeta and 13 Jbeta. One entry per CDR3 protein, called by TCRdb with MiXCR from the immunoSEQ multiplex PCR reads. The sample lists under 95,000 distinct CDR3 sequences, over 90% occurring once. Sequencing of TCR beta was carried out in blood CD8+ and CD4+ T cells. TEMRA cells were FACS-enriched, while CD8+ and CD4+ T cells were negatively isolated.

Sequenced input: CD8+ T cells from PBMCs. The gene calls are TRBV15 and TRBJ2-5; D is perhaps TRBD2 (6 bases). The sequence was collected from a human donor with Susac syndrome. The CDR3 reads CATRAGPKETQYF. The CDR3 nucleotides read TGTGCCACCAGGGCGGGACCCAAAGAGACCCAGTACTTC.